This T cell receptor beta chain comes out of a study of blood T cell repertoires in COVID-19. Looked up from germline, CDR1 is LGHNA and CDR2 is YSLEER. CDR3 length equals 17 residues. V shed 3 bases and J 9 bases; nucleotides not matched to a gene: 12. Under the authors' procedure: Reference gene primer amplification in the assay estimated nucleated cell counts. Sequenced by immunoSEQ multiplex PCR; TCRdb stores in-frame clones only, minus some. V and J calls and clone size are as listed in that table; D and trimming were resolved from the DNA. The sample contains 80,000 or so clones, over 85% of which appear only once.

The receptor's source is a man aged 45-65 years with acute or convalescent COVID-19. The chain combines TRBV4-3 with TRBJ1-6, with 9 bases matching TRBD1. The source material was peripheral blood. The CDR3 loop is CASSQAGPGTGISPLHF. The CDR3 region has the DNA TGCGCCAGCAGCCAGGCAGGTCCCGGGACAGGGATTTCACCCCTCCACTTT.